Following are 11 T cell receptor beta chains from one sample sequenced in a study of T cells in Graves' hyperthyroidism and ophthalmopathy. RNA transcripts were the template for amplifying TCR beta CDR3 regions. With the HTBI primer set, the TCR CDR3 went through a first round of RT-PCR. TCRdb re-called the multiplex PCR reads through MiXCR, storing one row per CDR3 protein. The top ten hold 12% to 15% of the sample, which has some 460,000 distinct CDR3 sequences, more than 15% seen once. The sample comprised blood. The receptors derive from a woman aged 18-29 years with Graves' hyperthyroidism.

In its sample, this clonotype was seen many times. The rearrangement links TRBV12-3 or TRBV12-4 to TRBJ1-5; 9 positions agree with TRBD1. The CDR3 has 17 amino acids. The trim removed 6 bases at V and 0 bases at J, leaving 9 bases unmatched. CDR3 in DNA: TGTGCCAGCAGGAGGGGGACAGGGCGGTATAGCAATCAGCCCCAGCATTTT. It codes for CASRRGTGRYSNQPQHF.

This clonotype was seen many times. The rearrangement joins TRBV12-3 or TRBV12-4 to TRBJ2-1, with D possibly being TRBD2 (5 bases). Trimming took off 6 bases at V and 6 bases at J, with 6 bases between the two ends. This CDR3 region has 11 residues. DNA for the CDR3: TGTGCCAGCAGGCTAGCCAATGAGCAGTTCTTC. This sequence encodes CASRLANEQFF.

Comments on this clonotype: The conserved closing phenylalanine or tryptophan is absent in this CDR3, likely reflecting a read error. The chain employs TRBV11-1 and TRBJ1-2; no clear D gene. This CDR3 region has 13 residues. The ends were cut back, 4 bases at V and 4 bases at J, with 10 bases in the middle. The germline CDR1 and CDR2 sequences are SGHAT and FQDESV (reference sequence). The CDR3 here is CASSSRDSYGYTS. In DNA, the CDR3 is TGTGCCAGCAGCTCCCGGGATAGCTATGGCTACACCTCC.

This clonotype was counted a few times. This chain joins TRBV12-3 or TRBV12-4 and TRBJ1-2; no reliable D call. Trimming removed 1 base at V and 4 bases at J, with 13 bases between. The CDR3 has 15 amino acids. The CDR3 loop reads CASSLGTLGGYGYTF. DNA for the CDR3: TGTGCCAGCAGTTTAGGGACCTTAGGTGGCTATGGCTACACCTTC.

The sample holds many counts of this clonotype. The chain couples TRBV24-1 to TRBJ1-5; D remains ambiguous. Germline-derived CDR1 and CDR2 are KGHDR and SFDVKD. Trimming pared 0 bases from V and 5 bases from J, leaving 7 bases between. CDR3 length equals 14 residues. CDR3: CATSDLNGDQPQHF. The CDR3 coding sequence is TGTGCCACCAGTGATTTGAACGGAGATCAGCCCCAGCATTTT.

This clonotype occurred many times. The chain uses TRBV12-3 or TRBV12-4 and TRBJ2-3; TRBD1 is a possible D gene (5 bases). V lost 5 bases and J 4 bases, leaving 16 bases between the germline ends. The CDR3 covers 15 residues. CDR3 amino acids: CASSLGPPEPDTQYF. Written as DNA, the CDR3 is TGTGCCAGCAGTCTGGGGCCCCCAGAGCCAGATACGCAGTATTTT.

In its sample, this clonotype was seen a few times. The chain couples TRBV10-3 to TRBJ1-2; D call uncertain. Trimming removed 8 bases at V and 4 bases at J, with 14 bases between. The CDR3 has 13 amino acids. Germline CDR1 ENHRY, CDR2 SYGVKD. CDR3 loop: CAIGSGFLYGYTF. The CDR3 DNA reads as TGTGCCATCGGGTCAGGATTTCTCTATGGCTACACCTTC.

This clonotype was seen many times. V usage is TRBV28 and J usage is TRBJ2-1; D is uncertain. The CDR3 is made up of 13 amino acids. Germline CDR1 MDHEN, CDR2 SYDVKM. The V end was cut by 3 bases, the J end by 4 bases, with 7 bases between. The chain's CDR3 is CASSFWDYNEQFF. The CDR3 region has the DNA TGTGCCAGCAGTTTTTGGGATTACAATGAGCAGTTCTTC.

The chain has TRBV28 and TRBJ1-5, with TRBD1 matching over 10 bases. CDR3 length: 15 amino acids. From germline, CDR1 is MDHEN and CDR2 SYDVKM. Trimming at V came to 6 bases and at J to 5 bases, leaving 7 bases not matched to a gene. The CDR3 DNA reads as TGTGCCAGCAGCGAGACAGGGGGCGCCCATCAGCCCCAGCATTTT. Amino acid sequence: CASSETGGAHQPQHF.

This clonotype was detected many times. V is TRBV20-1 and J is TRBJ2-7; 9 nucleotides agree with TRBD1. V shed 5 bases and J 3 bases; nucleotides not matched to a gene: 5. The germline gives CDR1 DFQATT, CDR2 SNEGSKA (reference sequence). This CDR3 comprises 13 residues. As DNA, the CDR3 is TGCAGTGCTCCGGACAGGGGATACTACGAGCAGTACTTC. Translation: CSAPDRGYYEQYF.

V gene TRBV29-1 combines with J gene TRBJ1-1; no reliable D call. CDR3 length: 12 residues. Germline CDR1 and CDR2: SQVTM and ANQGSEA. V was pared by 5 bases and J by 8 bases, with 15 bases between. This CDR3 reads CSVNQDRGEAFF. The CDR3 DNA is TGCAGCGTTAACCAGGACCGTGGGGAAGCTTTCTTT.